The rows below give T cell receptor beta chains drawn from one sample of a study of shared clonotypes between healthy human individuals. Using immunoSEQ multiplex PCR, the repertoire was profiled, and TCRdb retains in-frame clones only, with some absent. The table shows 500,000 to 700,000 clones, with around 96% occurring only once. The sample comprised naive CD8+ T cells sorted from blood. The receptors shown here come from a woman under 40 in good health. The CDR3 runs from the conserved cysteine through the conserved F or W. A D gene is named only where the DNA matches it firmly. Where a row states a size, it is once, few, many or the class of an expanded clone; other rows omit it.

cdr3_nt: TGTGCCAGCAGTCGCTCCACAGGGGGCGCTTCCTACGAGCAGTACTTC; cdr3_aa: CASSRSTGGASYEQYF; v_call: TRBV27; j_call: TRBJ2-7; d_call: TRBD1; clone_size: once
cdr3_nt: TGTGCCAGCGCGGGGAGGAGGGTGTCCATCGAGCAGTACTTC; cdr3_aa: CASAGRRVSIEQYF; v_call: TRBV27; j_call: TRBJ2-7; d_call: -; clone_size: -
cdr3_nt: TGTGCCAGCAGTTTTCAGGGGTACTATGGCTACACCTTC; cdr3_aa: CASSFQGYYGYTF; v_call: TRBV27; j_call: TRBJ1-2; d_call: -; clone_size: -
cdr3_nt: TGTGCCAGTAGGGTCCTAAATCAGCCCCAGCATTTT; cdr3_aa: CASRVLNQPQHF; v_call: TRBV19; j_call: TRBJ1-5; d_call: -; clone_size: -
cdr3_nt: TGTGCCAGCAGCCAAGACAGGACCAAGTGGGGCACAGATACGCAGTATTTT; cdr3_aa: CASSQDRTKWGTDTQYF; v_call: TRBV4-2; j_call: TRBJ2-3; d_call: -; clone_size: -
cdr3_nt: TGCGCCAGCAGCCAGGCGACAGGGGTCTACGAGCAGTACTTC; cdr3_aa: CASSQATGVYEQYF; v_call: TRBV4-1; j_call: TRBJ2-7; d_call: TRBD1; clone_size: -
cdr3_nt: TGTGCCAGCAGCGTAGCCACTAGCGGGAGATATAATGAGCAGTTCTTC; cdr3_aa: CASSVATSGRYNEQFF; v_call: TRBV9; j_call: TRBJ2-1; d_call: TRBD2; clone_size: -
cdr3_nt: TGTGCCAGCAGCCTTACCTCTGATCTGTACAGGGGCAACGGCTACACCTTC; cdr3_aa: CASSLTSDLYRGNGYTF; v_call: TRBV14; j_call: TRBJ1-2; d_call: TRBD1; clone_size: -
cdr3_nt: TGTGCTAGTGGCCTCGGGACAGGGAAAGATACGCAGTATTTT; cdr3_aa: CASGLGTGKDTQYF; v_call: TRBV12-5; j_call: TRBJ2-3; d_call: TRBD1; clone_size: once
cdr3_nt: TGTGCCAGCAGTTTAAGTGTCCCGGGGACAGACACTGCCCTGGGCGAGCAGTACTTC; cdr3_aa: CASSLSVPGTDTALGEQYF; v_call: TRBV27; j_call: TRBJ2-7; d_call: TRBD1; clone_size: -
cdr3_nt: TGTGCCAGCAGTTCCCCACAGGGTTTGAACACTGAAGCTTTCTTT; cdr3_aa: CASSSPQGLNTEAFF; v_call: TRBV6-5; j_call: TRBJ1-1; d_call: -; clone_size: -
cdr3_nt: TGTGCCAGCAATCAAGCAGGGGTTGAAAAACTGTTTTTT; cdr3_aa: CASNQAGVEKLFF; v_call: TRBV28; j_call: TRBJ1-4; d_call: -; clone_size: -